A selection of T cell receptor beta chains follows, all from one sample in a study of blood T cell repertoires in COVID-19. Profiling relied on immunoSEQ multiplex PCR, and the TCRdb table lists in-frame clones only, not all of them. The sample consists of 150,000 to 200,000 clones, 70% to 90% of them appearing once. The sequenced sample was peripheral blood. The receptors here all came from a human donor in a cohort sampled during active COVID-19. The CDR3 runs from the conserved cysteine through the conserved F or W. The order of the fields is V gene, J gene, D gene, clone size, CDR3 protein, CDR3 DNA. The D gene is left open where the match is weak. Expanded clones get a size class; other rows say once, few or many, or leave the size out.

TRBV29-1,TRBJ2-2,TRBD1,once,CSVGNLQGSDTGELFF,TGCAGCGTTGGGAACCTACAGGGGAGCGACACCGGGGAGCTGTTTTTT
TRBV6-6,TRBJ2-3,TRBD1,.,CASSPSSTGLVASTDTQYF,TGTGCCAGCAGTCCTTCTTCGACAGGGCTGGTAGCTAGCACAGATACGCAGTATTTT
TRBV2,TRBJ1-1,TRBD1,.,CASTTGTGTTEAFF,TGTGCCAGCACCACCGGGACAGGGACCACTGAAGCTTTCTTT
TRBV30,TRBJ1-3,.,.,CAFLPAGAYSGNTIYF,TGTGCCTTCTTGCCGGCAGGGGCCTACTCTGGAAACACCATATATTTT
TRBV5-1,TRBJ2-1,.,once,CASSLGQDYNEQFF,TGCGCCAGCAGCTTGGGGCAAGACTACAATGAGCAGTTCTTC
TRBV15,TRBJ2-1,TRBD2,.,CATSRDFRGSTYNEQFF,TGTGCCACCAGCAGAGATTTTCGCGGGAGTACCTACAATGAGCAGTTCTTC
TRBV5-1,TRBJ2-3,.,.,CASSTQETDTQYF,TGCGCCAGCAGCACACAGGAAACAGATACGCAGTATTTT
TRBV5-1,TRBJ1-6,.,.,CASTADINNSPLHF,TGCGCCAGCACCGCCGACATAAATAATTCACCCCTCCACTTT
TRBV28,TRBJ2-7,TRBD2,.,CASSLTARPWVTSGRAEQYF,TGTGCCAGCAGTTTGACGGCCCGCCCATGGGTTACTAGCGGGAGGGCCGAGCAGTACTTC
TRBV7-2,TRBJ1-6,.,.,CASSIDYSPLHF,TGTGCCAGCAGCATAGACTATTCACCCCTCCACTTT
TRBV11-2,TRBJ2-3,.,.,CASSLRSTQYF,TGTGCCAGCAGCCTCCGTAGTACGCAGTATTTT
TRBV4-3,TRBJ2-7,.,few,CASSQVSPGSYEQYF,TGCGCCAGCAGCCAAGTCAGTCCCGGGTCCTACGAGCAGTACTTC
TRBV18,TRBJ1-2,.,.,CASSPSANYGYTF,TGTGCCAGCTCACCATCGGCTAACTATGGCTACACCTTC
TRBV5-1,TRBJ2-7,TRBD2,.,CASSGGLAGAQQYF,TGCGCCAGCAGCGGAGGACTAGCGGGGGCGCAGCAGTACTTC
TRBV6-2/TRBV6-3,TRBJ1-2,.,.,CASSYSAGYGYTF,TGTGCCAGCAGTTACTCAGCAGGCTATGGCTACACCTTC
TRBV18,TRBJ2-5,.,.,CASSPPGGKETQYF,TGTGCCAGCTCACCACCGGGGGGTAAGGAGACCCAGTACTTC
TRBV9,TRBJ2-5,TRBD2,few,CASSPSTSGGETQYF,TGTGCCAGCAGCCCATCGACTAGCGGGGGTGAGACCCAGTACTTC
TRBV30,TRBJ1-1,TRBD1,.,CAWSRLQGETEAFF,TGTGCCTGGAGCCGATTACAGGGGGAGACTGAAGCTTTCTTT
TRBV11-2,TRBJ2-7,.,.,CASSLDQRLYEQYF,TGTGCCAGCAGCTTAGATCAGCGCCTCTACGAGCAGTACTTC
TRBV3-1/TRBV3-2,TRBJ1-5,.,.,CASSQRHGEQPQHF,TGTGCCAGCAGCCAAAGACATGGTGAGCAGCCCCAGCATTTT
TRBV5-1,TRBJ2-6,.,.,CASSSYGTGANVLTF,TGCGCCAGCAGCTCATACGGGACAGGGGCCAACGTCCTGACTTTC
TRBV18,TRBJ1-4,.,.,CASSPRRREDEKLFF,TGTGCCAGCTCACCACGTAGGAGGGAAGATGAAAAACTGTTTTTT
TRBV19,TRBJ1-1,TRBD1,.,CASSIEDRVRAFF,TGTGCCAGTAGTATAGAAGACAGGGTTCGAGCTTTCTTT
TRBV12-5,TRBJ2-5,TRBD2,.,CASGRKLARLIETQYF,TGTGCTAGTGGTCGCAAACTAGCGCGGTTGATAGAGACCCAGTACTTC
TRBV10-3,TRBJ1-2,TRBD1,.,CAISDDRGSSNYGYTF,TGTGCCATCAGTGATGACAGGGGGTCTTCTAACTATGGCTACACCTTC
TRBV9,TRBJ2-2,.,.,CASSGRGPGELFF,TGTGCCAGCAGCGGGCGGGGTCCCGGGGAGCTGTTTTTT
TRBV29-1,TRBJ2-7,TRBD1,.,CSVGGGQGAREQYF,TGCAGCGTTGGGGGAGGACAGGGGGCGCGAGAGCAGTACTTC
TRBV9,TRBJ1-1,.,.,CASSDPGEGKAFF,TGTGCCAGCAGCGACCCCGGGGAGGGGAAAGCTTTCTTT
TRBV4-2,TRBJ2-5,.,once,CASSTRTTGGETQYF,TGTGCCAGCAGCACCCGGACCACCGGGGGAGAGACCCAGTACTTC
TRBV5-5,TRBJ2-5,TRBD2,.,CASSLPSGGQETQYF,TGTGCCAGCAGCTTGCCTAGCGGGGGCCAAGAGACCCAGTACTTC
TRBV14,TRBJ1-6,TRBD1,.,CASSFPGGGSPLHF,TGTGCCAGCAGCTTTCCAGGGGGAGGTTCACCCCTCCACTTT
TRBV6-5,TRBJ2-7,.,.,CASSYGPTAYEQYF,TGTGCCAGCAGTTACGGGCCCACGGCCTACGAGCAGTACTTC
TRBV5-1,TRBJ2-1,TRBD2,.,CASSLGSGRHYNEQFF,TGCGCCAGCAGCTTGGGTAGCGGGAGGCACTACAATGAGCAGTTCTTC
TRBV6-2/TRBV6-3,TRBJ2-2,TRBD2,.,CASSYHAWEAGGNTGELFF,TGTGCCAGCAGTTACCACGCCTGGGAAGCGGGGGGGAACACCGGGGAGCTGTTTTTT
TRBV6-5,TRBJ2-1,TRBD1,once,CASSPIGQGNEQFF,TGTGCCAGCAGTCCTATCGGACAGGGGAATGAGCAGTTCTTC
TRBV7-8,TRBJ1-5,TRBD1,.,CASSPRTGGQPQHF,TGTGCCAGCAGCCCACGGACAGGGGGCCAGCCCCAGCATTTT
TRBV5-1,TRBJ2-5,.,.,CASSYSGQETQYF,TGCGCCAGCAGCTACAGCGGCCAAGAGACCCAGTACTTC
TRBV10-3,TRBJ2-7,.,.,CAISDQGYEQYF,TGTGCCATCAGTGATCAGGGGTACGAGCAGTACTTC
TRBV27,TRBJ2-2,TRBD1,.,CASSHRDRGSGELFF,TGTGCCAGCAGTCACCGGGACAGGGGTTCCGGGGAGCTGTTTTTT
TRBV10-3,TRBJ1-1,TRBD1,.,CAISPTGASNTEAFF,TGTGCCATCAGTCCGACAGGGGCCTCGAACACTGAAGCTTTCTTT
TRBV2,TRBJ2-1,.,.,CASSALVEQFF,TGTGCCAGCAGTGCTCTCGTCGAGCAGTTCTTC
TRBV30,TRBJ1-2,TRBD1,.,CAWSLTGGHGYTF,TGTGCCTGGAGCTTAACAGGGGGACATGGCTACACCTTC
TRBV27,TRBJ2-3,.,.,CASRTLGGAGNTDTQYF,TGTGCCAGCAGGACCCTGGGGGGGGCGGGCAACACAGATACGCAGTATTTT
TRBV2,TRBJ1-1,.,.,CASRPLTGGTEAFF,TGTGCCAGCAGGCCGCTAACCGGGGGCACTGAAGCTTTCTTT
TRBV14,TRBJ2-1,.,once,CASSQVGAAQSSYNEQFF,TGTGCCAGCAGCCAAGTGGGAGCGGCACAGAGCTCCTACAATGAGCAGTTCTTC
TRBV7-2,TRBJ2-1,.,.,CASSLSLASYNEQFF,TGTGCCAGCAGCTTATCTTTAGCCTCCTACAATGAGCAGTTCTTC
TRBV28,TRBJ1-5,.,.,CASSSLGTTKNQPQHF,TGTGCCAGCAGTTCCCTCGGGACAACTAAGAATCAGCCCCAGCATTTT
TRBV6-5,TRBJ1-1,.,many,CASSRAGRGAEAFF,TGTGCCAGCAGTAGGGCAGGCAGGGGTGCTGAAGCTTTCTTT
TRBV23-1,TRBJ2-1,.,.,CASSQYHISLVSPFSYNEQFF,TGCGCCAGCAGTCAATACCACATTAGCCTAGTGAGTCCTTTTTCCTACAATGAGCAGTTCTTC
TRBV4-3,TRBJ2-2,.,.,CASSQEYGFTGELFF,TGCGCCAGCAGCCAAGAATACGGTTTCACCGGGGAGCTGTTTTTT